This passage covers 28 T cell receptor beta chains from one sample sequenced in a study of blood T cell repertoires in COVID-19 (dated by TCRdb to the early 2020s). Library method: the immunoSEQ multiplex PCR assay. TCRdb stores this immuneACCESS table with in-frame sequences only. Part of the clones is absent; in the studies checked, under half of the shortfall reflects unresolved V genes, and no reason is known for the rest. Across this sample there are roughly 170,000 clones, with less than 85% seen only once. The ten largest clones represent about 4.4% of the sample. Sequencing was performed on PBMCs or T cells enriched from blood (not recorded which). The receptors here all came from a woman aged 50 to 60 who had recovered from COVID-19.

This clone was recorded a few times. V is TRBV13 and J is TRBJ1-1; a weak D match, TRBD1 (5 bases). Germline loops: CDR1 PRHDT, CDR2 FYEKMQ (reference sequence). V lost 7 bases and J lost 2, with 14 bases in between. CDR3 length: 14 amino acids. CDR3 amino acids: CASMRGALNTEAFF. CDR3 in DNA: TGTGCCAGCATGCGTGGGGCTCTTAACACTGAAGCTTTCTTT.

This chain connects TRBV19 to TRBJ2-1; a possible D gene is TRBD2 (5 bases). V lost 1 base, J lost 2 bases, and 9 bases lay in between. The CDR3 has 15 residues. CDR1 is LNHDA, CDR2 SQIVND, per germline (reference sequence). CDR3 in amino acids: CASSIGAGTYNEQFF. CDR3 coding DNA: TGTGCCAGTAGTATAGGGGCGGGCACCTACAATGAGCAGTTCTTC. The full variable domain, rest sourced from reference TRBV19 and TRBJ2-1, is DGGITQSPKYLFRKEGQNVTLSCEQNLNHDAMYWYRQDPGQGLRLIYYSQIVNDFQKGDIAEGYSVSREKKESFPLTVTSAQKNPTAFYLCASSIGAGTYNEQFFGPGTRLTVL.

The chain uses TRBV5-1 and TRBJ2-3, with a weak D call TRBD2 (6 bases). The CDR3 has 16 amino acids. The V gene lost 4 bases and the J gene lost 5 bases, with 20 bases spanning the gap. From germline, CDR1 is SGHRS and CDR2 YFSETQ. The CDR3 loop reads CASSLDSSGVGDTQYF. DNA for the CDR3: TGCGCCAGCAGCCTCGATTCATCGGGAGTAGGAGATACGCAGTATTTT. Supplemented by reference TRBV5-1 and TRBJ2-3, the full variable domain reads KAGVTQTPRYLIKTRGQQVTLSCSPISGHRSVSWYQQTPGQGLQFLFEYFSETQRNKGNFPGRFSGRQFSNSRSEMNVSTLELGDSALYLCASSLDSSGVGDTQYFGPGTRLTVL.

This clone has a handful of counts. The J gene is TRBJ2-1, the V gene TRBV9; the D is unclear. Germline values: CDR1 SGDLS, CDR2 YYNGEE. This CDR3 contains 13 residues. Trimming took off 0 bases at V and 9 bases at J, with 10 bases between the two ends. The chain's CDR3 is CASSVAGGGEQFF. The CDR3 DNA sequence: TGTGCCAGCAGCGTAGCAGGTGGTGGTGAGCAGTTCTTC.

This chain uses TRBV7-9 with TRBJ2-2; 13 nucleotides line up with TRBD2. After removal of 5 bases from V and 7 bases from J, the junction contained 10 bases not matched to a gene. CDR1 and CDR2 (germline): SEHNR, FQNEAQ (reference sequence). The CDR3 runs 17 residues. The CDR3 nucleotides are TGTGCCAGCAGCAGACTAGCGGGGGGACGACACGGCGGGGAGCTGTTTTTT. Amino acids: CASSRLAGGRHGGELFF.

The V and J genes are TRBV11-2 and TRBJ2-3; 10 bases align to TRBD2. The CDR3 spans 16 residues. Looked up from germline, CDR1 is SGHAT and CDR2 is FQNNGV. Unmatched junction bases numbered 8, after V lost 3 bases and J lost 5 bases. For the CDR3, the DNA is TGTGCCAGCAGCTTTAATCCAGCGGGGGGGGGAGATACGCAGTATTTT. This sequence encodes CASSFNPAGGGDTQYF.

The chain joins TRBV6-5 to TRBJ1-2; D perhaps matches TRBD1 (5 bases). Trimming took off 7 bases at V and 7 bases at J, with 10 bases between the two ends. The CDR3 is made up of 11 amino acids. Germline V gives CDR1 MNHEY, CDR2 SVGAGI. The CDR3 DNA sequence: TGTGCCAGCACCGACGGGGGTGGCTACACCTTC. Residues: CASTDGGGYTF.

In DNA form, the CDR3 reads TGTGCCAGCTCACCAACAGGGAACGAAAAACTGTTTTTT. It translates to CASSPTGNEKLFF. This sequence joins TRBV18 and TRBJ1-4; maybe TRBD1 (6 bases). CDR1 and CDR2 (germline): KGHSH, LQKENI. V was pared by 2 bases and J by 8 bases, with 9 bases between. This CDR3 region has 13 residues.

The V and J genes are TRBV2 and TRBJ2-1; TRBD1 is a possible D gene (6 bases). Per the germline V gene, CDR1 is SNHLY and CDR2 is FYNNEI. With 6 bases removed from V and 0 bases from J, the gap between germline ends came to 12 bases. This CDR3 is built from 15 residues. The CDR3: CASSVQGSSYNEQFF. For the CDR3, the DNA is TGTGCCAGCAGCGTTCAGGGGAGCTCCTACAATGAGCAGTTCTTC.

This sequence joins TRBV28 and TRBJ2-3; no reliable D call. V lost 5 bases to trimming and J lost 5 bases, with 11 bases between them. CDR3 length: 13 residues. CDR1 and CDR2 (germline): MDHEN, SYDVKM. The CDR3, as DNA: TGTGCCAGCAGTCCCCCTAAGTTAGATACGCAGTATTTT. Encoded protein: CASSPPKLDTQYF.

The sample holds one count of this clone. The chain has TRBV30 and TRBJ1-1; weak D call: TRBD1 (6 bases). CDR3 length: 13 residues. CDR1 and CDR2 (germline): GTSNPN, SVGIG (reference sequence). V was shortened by 3 bases and J by 5 bases, with 13 bases between the two germline ends. CDR3 DNA sequence: TGTGCCTGGAGGTCACCAGGGGAAACTGAAGCTTTCTTT. Protein: CAWRSPGETEAFF.

The CDR3 loop is CASSFEGGHTIYF. The CDR3 nucleotides read TGTGCCAGCAGTTTTGAGGGAGGGCACACCATATATTTT. The chain combines TRBV12-3 or TRBV12-4 with TRBJ1-3; D is undetermined. V was pared by 3 bases and J by 8 bases, with 11 bases between. The CDR3 extends over 13 amino acids.

V gene TRBV4-3 combines with J gene TRBJ2-1; TRBD2 agrees at 15 bases. Germline loops: CDR1 LGHNA, CDR2 YSLEER. Trimming took 7 bases from V and 7 from J; bases not matched to a gene: 5. This CDR3 contains 15 residues. The CDR3 DNA follows: TGCGCCAGCACAGTAGGGACTAGCGGGAGGAATGAGCAGTTCTTC. It translates to CASTVGTSGRNEQFF.

V is TRBV7-2 and J is TRBJ2-3; maybe TRBD2 (6 bases). This CDR3 comprises 16 residues. The germline CDR1 and CDR2 sequences are SGHTA and FQGNSA. V lost 5 bases to trimming and J lost 0 bases, with 15 bases between them. DNA for the CDR3: TGTGCCAGCAGCCTCCTAGGAGGGAGTAGCACAGATACGCAGTATTTT. It is translated as CASSLLGGSSTDTQYF.

V is TRBV12-3 or TRBV12-4 and J is TRBJ2-1; weak D call: TRBD2 (5 bases). V lost 7 bases, J lost 4 bases, and 11 bases lay in between. The length of the CDR3 is 13 residues. The CDR3 region has the DNA TGTGCCAGCACCTCCGGGGAATACAATGAGCAGTTCTTC. Translating it yields CASTSGEYNEQFF.

This rearrangement joins TRBV5-5 to TRBJ1-2, with TRBD1 matching 8 bases. Germline V lookup: CDR1 SGHKS, CDR2 YYEKEE (reference sequence). The ends lost 4 bases at V and 2 bases at J; junction bases unmatched: 4. This CDR3 contains 14 residues. In DNA, the CDR3 is TGTGCCAGCAGCCCAGGACAGGGAAACTATGGCTACACCTTC. Residues: CASSPGQGNYGYTF.

V is TRBV5-4 and J is TRBJ1-2, with 9 bases matching TRBD1. Germline CDR1 is SGHNT and CDR2 is YYREEE (reference sequence). Trimming at V came to 4 bases and at J to 4 bases, leaving 5 bases not matched to a gene. There are 14 residues in the CDR3. The CDR3 DNA follows: TGTGCCAGCAGCCTTCCGGGACAGGGCTATGGCTACACCTTC. Amino acids: CASSLPGQGYGYTF.

On this clone itself: A junction end diverges from the germline sequence, so it may reflect a read error. This chain uses TRBV19 with TRBJ1-2, with unresolved D. The CDR3 length is 11 residues. Germline CDR1 is LNHDA and CDR2 is SQIVND (reference sequence). The CDR3 loop is CASSFRSLPLF. CDR3 coding DNA: TGTGCCAGTAGTTTCCGGTCTCTCCCCCTCTTC.

The chain has TRBV4-3 and TRBJ1-2; the D gene is possibly TRBD1 (6 bases). Germline V lookup: CDR1 LGHNA, CDR2 YSLEER. This CDR3 is built from 16 residues. Trimming removed 1 base from V and 4 bases from J, with 16 bases in between. CDR3 protein: CASSQGQAGAFYGYTF. The CDR3 region has the DNA TGCGCCAGCAGCCAAGGTCAGGCAGGGGCCTTCTATGGCTACACCTTC.

The J gene is TRBJ2-1, the V gene TRBV2, with D possibly matching TRBD2 (6 bases). CDR1 is SNHLY and CDR2 is FYNNEI in the germline V gene. The CDR3 loop spans 15 amino acids. The V gene lost 6 bases and the J gene lost 3 bases, with 15 bases spanning the gap. CDR3 sequence reads: CASRERGMDYNEQFF. The CDR3 bases are TGTGCCAGCAGGGAGCGCGGGATGGACTACAATGAGCAGTTCTTC.

The V gene is TRBV6-2 or TRBV6-3, the J gene TRBJ2-1; 7 nucleotides match TRBD2. CDR3 length: 15 residues. The V segment lost 6 bases and the J segment 6 bases; nucleotides outside the gene matches: 11. Per the germline V gene, CDR1 is MNHEY and CDR2 is SVGEGT. CDR3 sequence reads: CASSPWTSDANEQFF. CDR3 DNA: TGTGCCAGCAGCCCCTGGACTAGTGACGCCAATGAGCAGTTCTTC.

J is TRBJ2-2 and V is TRBV19; 9 bases map to TRBD1. The CDR3 runs 15 residues. With V trimmed by 6 bases and J by 1 base, 3 bases remained unmatched. Germline CDR1 reads LNHDA; CDR2 reads SQIVND (reference sequence). CDR3 bases: TGTGCCAGTAGGACGGACAGGGGGAACACCGGGGAGCTGTTTTTT. This translates into CASRTDRGNTGELFF.

V gene TRBV20-1 combines with J gene TRBJ1-5; D is unclear. CDR1 DFQATT and CDR2 SNEGSKA come from the germline V gene (reference sequence). The CDR3 runs 13 residues. Trimming pared 3 bases from V and 5 bases from J, leaving 11 bases between. CDR3 nucleotides: TGCAGTGCTAGTAACCAGAGGGATCAGCCCCAGCATTTT. Its protein is CSASNQRDQPQHF.

In DNA form, the CDR3 reads TGTGCCTCCCGGGACTCCGGGAATCAGCCCCAGCATTTT. Protein product: CASRDSGNQPQHF. The chain recombines TRBV28 with TRBJ1-5, with TRBD1 as a possible D gene (5 bases). Germline loops: CDR1 MDHEN, CDR2 SYDVKM. CDR3 length: 13 residues. V gave up 11 bases and J gave up 4 bases, with 15 bases separating them.

The chain is built from TRBV6-4 and TRBJ1-1; TRBD1 matches at 7 bases. CDR1 MRHNA and CDR2 SNTAGT come from the germline V gene. The CDR3 contains 16 residues. V lost 0 bases, J lost 4 bases, and 8 bases stayed unmatched. This chain's CDR3 is CASSDSGRGSGTEAFF. CDR3 in DNA: TGTGCCAGCAGTGACTCAGGCAGGGGGTCAGGCACTGAAGCTTTCTTT.

There are many counts of this clone. J is TRBJ2-1 and V is TRBV7-8, with 8 bases matching TRBD2. The CDR3 sequence is 14 residues long. In germline, CDR1 is SGHVS, CDR2 FQNEAQ. Germline trimming cut 5 bases from V and 5 bases from J; bases unmatched to any gene: 5. DNA of the CDR3: TGTGCCAGCAGCATGAGCGGGGGACACAATGAGCAGTTCTTC. Translated: CASSMSGGHNEQFF.

The DNA of the CDR3 is TGTGCCTGGAGCCGACAGCTTGTGATCTATGGCTACACCTTC. This translates into CAWSRQLVIYGYTF. The rearrangement links TRBV30 to TRBJ1-2; TRBD1 is a possible D gene (5 bases). V lost 3 bases and J 4 bases, leaving 15 bases between the germline ends. The CDR3 consists of 14 residues. Germline loops: CDR1 GTSNPN, CDR2 SVGIG (reference sequence).

This chain uses TRBV4-1 with TRBJ2-2, with unresolved D. V was trimmed by 0 bases and J by 5 bases, leaving 10 bases between them. The CDR3 sequence is 15 residues long. Germline CDR1 is MGHRA and CDR2 is YSYEKL. Here the CDR3 reads CASSQELVPTGELFF. CDR3 DNA: TGCGCCAGCAGCCAAGAGCTAGTCCCAACCGGGGAGCTGTTTTTT.